This TCR beta chain was captured by sequencing in a study of cytomegalovirus exposure and HLA in healthy donors (dated by TCRdb to the late 2010s). For context, the study as a whole: In an earlier analysis of roughly 590 of the donors, 250 to 300 Gb of sequence data and some 120 million unique TCR beta sequences from roughly 200 million T cells were reported. An early release covering roughly 640 HLA-typed donors comprised about 300 gigabases of sequencing data and 85 million to 100 million unique TCR sequences. Among the roughly 400 genotyped donors, approximately 77% belonged to the genetic ancestry cluster associated with self-reported Caucasian donors. The study was designed to test whether signatures of past pathogen exposure could be identified by cataloging public T cell receptors. The study used immunosequencing to profile the T cell repertoires of hundreds of subjects and linked those repertoires to cytomegalovirus serostatus. In addition to the first cohort of 666 subjects, a separate validation cohort of under 150 different subjects was used. To predict cytomegalovirus infection status, the study brought together high-throughput TCR immunosequencing, statistical association of individual TCRs with disease status, and machine learning. A later analysis re-analyzed previously published TCR beta repertoires from 550 to 700 donors and added high-resolution HLA genotyping to study TCR occurrence patterns. Rather than using new phenotypic data, the later analysis identified candidate immune exposures from TCR beta sequences and from how often those sequences occurred across donors. In an earlier analysis of 550 to 700 of the donors, high-throughput TCR beta sequencing was used to judge whether each TCR beta V gene segment behaved as functional or pseudogenic. Donor age, sex, ethnicity and CMV serostatus were compiled alongside the repertoire data. A later genetic analysis took genome-wide SNP genotypes for about 55% of the roughly 700 donors and used that subset as a discovery cohort. Every discovery cohort repertoire had been produced on one sequencing platform. Both class I and class II loci were covered by HLA typing, at four-digit resolution. The number of donors typed differed by locus, with about 629-630 for A, B, C, DRB1 and DQB1, roughly 520 for DQA1, over 600 for DPA1, and some 470 for DPB1. Because of strong linkage in the cohort, four to six DR-DQ haplotypes were treated as single units for association and clustering. On average, roughly 250,000 unique TCR beta nucleotide sequences were sequenced per donor among some 420 genotyped donors of the cohort, with 15% to 20% of those sequences being non-productive. The paper as a whole reports these results and caveats: The cohort was sequenced for TCR beta chains only, and without alpha or paired-chain data the features that could be detected were limited. Correlated functional status among segregating V segments might be attributable to linkage disequilibrium, but an unknown experimental factor could not be ruled out. In vitro tests confirmed that a few of the cytomegalovirus-associated TCR beta chains recognize cytomegalovirus antigens. Because HLA typing was missing for some donors at each locus, association tests included only the typed subset. A later genetic analysis associated a missense DCLRE1C variant with V-gene and J-gene trimming of TCR beta chains, and an independent cohort replicated the association. CMV serostatus was the only immune exposure information available for the cohort. According to a later analysis, parvovirus B19, influenza, CMV and Epstein-Barr virus appeared linked to several top co-occurrence clusters. Broadly in line with IMGT annotations, most TCR beta V segments showed up in productive rearrangements about 87% or about 30% of the time in an earlier analysis of several hundred of the donors. According to a later analysis, most CMV-associated TCR beta chains appeared to be HLA-restricted, and the HLA associations seemed to be driven largely by CMV exposure. A total of some 180 TCR beta chains were listed by the study as associated with cytomegalovirus. A cluster of highly shared sequence variants was judged likely to represent a technical artifact of the sequencing pipeline. The authors suggested that the approach could potentially be generalized to other disease states and immunological phenotypes. In a later analysis, HLA-associated TCR beta chains were found to be more clonally expanded and to have lower generation probabilities than equally common non-associated chains. In both the original and validation cohorts, the classifier was reported to diagnose cytomegalovirus status with high specificity and sensitivity. Presence/absence analyses assumed roughly uniform sequencing depth across donors, an assumption that may not hold. Across donors, most TCR sequences were observed very rarely, whereas some public TCRs were present in many individuals. A further reported finding was that TCR beta sequences accurately predicted the HLA-A and HLA-B alleles for most subjects in the first cohort. Some IMGT-functional V segments, including TRBV6-2 and TRBV6-3, could not be told apart with the 87-base-pair reads, so those segments were excluded. A later analysis found that TCR association rates varied across HLA loci, with DRB1 alleles showing the most associated TCRs and HLA-C alleles the fewest. When HLA alleles, especially DR and DQ, strongly co-occurred, attributing TCR associations to individual alleles was difficult. Because counts were too low, more than 15 rarely observed V segments, including chromosome 9 orphons, were left out of the earlier analysis of some 640 of the donors. Compared with the roughly 670-donor mean, donors in an Asian-associated ancestry cluster had fewer N-insertions in productive TCRs, according to a later genetic analysis. Specific HLA alleles were associated with over 15,000 TCR beta sequences at a false discovery rate of 0.05 in a later analysis.

Taken from the germline V gene, the CDR1 and CDR2 loops are SGHTA and FQGNSA. The CDR3, from cysteine to phenylalanine, totals 17 residues. Left in the record is the CDR3 DNA by itself, 51 bases read in frame from the first base. The junction shows trimming of 1 base on V and 1 base on J, and the gene matches do not reach 6 bases of it. Concerning this clone itself: What this receptor recognizes is not known. No qualities accompany the bases; no much larger clone lies one base away.

The library came from the immunoSEQ multiplex PCR assay. For the multiplex PCR, a mixture combining 60 forward primers for TCR Vbeta segments and 13 reverse primers for TCR Jbeta segments was used. The CDR3 region of rearranged TCR beta genes was amplified from genomic DNA with a multiplex PCR assay. The amplified TCR beta libraries were sequenced on the Illumina HiSeq System as 87-base-pair reads. The authors' pipeline ran thus. A later analysis tallied tens of millions of unique TCR beta chains across the approximately 670 repertoires, and about 10 million of those chains were shared by two or more donors. A nearest-neighbor algorithm error-corrected the raw reads and collapsed the reads into unique sequences, merging closely related sequences to remove PCR and sequencing errors. V, D and J gene segments were assigned by aligning CDR3 sequences to IMGT reference sequences. For a sequence to be retained, a match of at least six nucleotides to both a V gene segment and a J gene segment was required. A rearrangement was called productive if the CDR3 had no stop codons and remained in frame with V and J, and every other rearrangement was called non-productive. Following IMGT convention, CDR3 was defined as the stretch from the second conserved V-encoded cysteine up to the conserved J-encoded phenylalanine. The earlier analysis of about 570 of the donors excluded any sequence lacking an unambiguous match to a single V gene segment. In an earlier analysis of 500 to 750 of the donors, V segments were called functional above 56.7% productive rearrangements and were called segregating when the between-donor standard deviation exceeded 5%. A statistical classification framework was built to diagnose cytomegalovirus status from the catalog of TCR beta chain sequences. A later analysis assigned V and J genes by comparing TCR nucleotide sequences with IMGT/GENE-DB human TR gene sequences. A later analysis assigned CDR3 sequences and most-parsimonious VDJ recombination scenarios with the TCRdist pipeline. In a later analysis, every TCR beta chain was defined by the combination of its CDR3 amino acid sequence and its V-gene family, and reads without a unique V-gene family were dropped. In a later analysis, around 600 highly shared, low-generation-probability nucleotide sequences were removed to address suspected cross-contamination and a sequencing artifact. For each public chain, a later analysis derived a clonal expansion index from normalized ranks of inferred template counts within each repertoire. Generation probabilities in a later analysis came from a VDJ recombination model fitted to out-of-frame rearrangements, and those results were checked against IGoR. A later analysis scored TCR-TCR, TCR-HLA and TCR-CMV co-occurrence with hypergeometric tests, applying a repertoire-size bias correction to TCR pairs. A later analysis estimated false discovery rates by permuting HLA or CMV assignments 20 times. In a later analysis, co-occurring TCRs were grouped with DBSCAN, and TCRdist sequence similarity was added when clustering was performed within HLA-allele-positive subsets. For co-occurrence clustering, repertoires with fewer than 30,000 or more than 120,000 public chains were excluded, along with four to six repertoires with anomalous nucleotide sharing. TCRdb retrieved this table from immuneACCESS and kept in-frame rearrangements only. Not all clones are present; in checked studies, unresolved V genes account for under half, and no reason is known for the remainder. V and J calls and clone size come straight from that table; D and trimming were deduced from the DNA. Across this sample there are approximately 300,000 clones, with about 80% seen only once. The ten largest clones take up about 0.3% of the sample.

The cohort comprised hundreds of healthy bone marrow donors. At the time of sampling, all cohort members were nominally healthy, though unrecorded immune exposures were likely present. The donor tested CMV seronegative, placing the donor among the 352 seronegative members of the cohort. A peripheral blood sample was collected from each donor, and TCR beta sequencing was performed on peripheral blood mononuclear cells. The Qiagen DNeasy Blood Extraction Kit was used to extract genomic DNA from the blood cell samples. The sequenced sample consisted of PBMCs. The source of this sequence is a girl aged 2 to 9 in good health and CMV-seronegative. The chain links TRBV7-2 with TRBJ2-1; TRBD2 aligns with 8 central bases. The CDR3 region reads CASSLEPAGASYNEQFF. The DNA sequence is given as TGTGCCAGCAGCTTAGAGCCAGCGGGGGCATCCTACAATGAGCAGTTCTTC.